This T cell receptor (beta chain) was captured in a study of cytomegalovirus exposure and HLA in healthy donors. The overall study: When fewer than 400 donors were genotyped, just over 80% of them were found to fall in the Caucasian-associated ancestry cluster.

The germline CDR1 and CDR2 sequences are ENHRY and SYGVKD. The V and J ends lost 11 bases and 5 bases, in that order; junction bases with no gene match: 6. There are 14 residues in the CDR3. This clone has a single count. PCR involved 60 Vbeta and 13 Jbeta primers. Produced via immunoSEQ multiplex PCR; TCRdb's table is partial and in-frame only. This table has some 120,000 clones, about 80% appearing once. The J gene is TRBJ2-1, the V gene TRBV10-3; 13 positions agree with TRBD2. The clonotype comes from a woman aged 50 to 60 in good health and CMV-seropositive. Sequencing was done on a sample of PBMCs. CDR3 sequence (DNA): TGTGCCTCCCGGGGACTAGCGGGGAACAATGAGCAGTTCTTC. Its protein is CASRGLAGNNEQFF.